This T cell receptor beta chain was identified during a study of T cells expressing NK-cell markers. Turning to the study itself: In sorted CD3+CD56+NKG2C+, CD3+CD56+NKG2C- and CD3+CD56-NKG2C+ T cells, TCR beta repertoires were obtained.

In germline, CDR1 is MNHNY, CDR2 SVGAGI (reference sequence). The CDR3 is 14 amino acids. One entry per CDR3 protein, without DNA, is what TCRdb gives after re-calling the 5' RACE reads. The record lists 150,000 to 170,000 distinct CDR3 sequences, of which the ten most abundant hold 30% to 45%. This clonotype was sampled from a woman aged 50 to 60 in good health. Sequencing was performed on blood T cells: a sorted CD56 or NKG2C T cell subset, CD4+ or CD8+ T cells, or bulk PBMC T cells (not recorded which). The J gene is TRBJ2-7, the V gene TRBV6-6; TCRdb gives TRBD1 as the D gene, but with no DNA this cannot be confirmed. The chain's CDR3 is CASSGDRSDYEQYF.